The 9 T cell receptor delta chains given below trace back to one sample, sequenced in a study of gamma-delta chains in newborns, infants, children. TCRdb re-analyzed the reads via CATT. The table lists approximately 5,600 delta-chain clones, 5.2% of them singletons. What was sequenced was blood. Receptor source: a child who was a newborn, infant or young child, either healthy, febrile or measles-vaccinated (not recorded which).

In regard to this clone: This could be a read error, since a much larger clone is one nucleotide away. The same CDR3 also results from other DNA sequences found in this sample. The chain is built from TRDV2 and TRDJ3; 8 bases match TRDD3. The J gene, absent from TCRdb, was called here by matching the DNA to germline. Germline V gives CDR1 GEAIGNYY, CDR2 EKD. The J segment lost 0 bases and the V segment lost 0 bases, leaving 6 bases of the junction unmatched. The CDR3 loop spans 19 amino acids. The CDR3 spells CACDTVLGDHSWDTRQMFF. CDR3 nucleotides: TGTGCCTGTGACACCGTCCTGGGGGACCACTCCTGGGACACCCGACAGATGTTTTTC.

The table lists this clone with a few counts. This chain uses TRDV1 with TRDJ1, with TRDD3 matching 10 bases. Germline trimming cut 5 bases from V and 1 base from J; bases unmatched to any gene: 10. Germline lookup yields CDR1 TSWWSYY and CDR2 QGS. The CDR3 extends over 17 amino acids. CDR3 sequence reads: CALGTLGDRSVTDKLIF. The CDR3 DNA sequence: TGTGCTCTTGGGACCCTGGGGGATAGGTCCGTCACCGATAAACTCATCTTT.

Worth noting for this clone: TCRdb's entry gives the protein of a much larger clone, which mismatches this DNA's translation at residue 11, likely from a read error; the protein reported here is translated from the DNA. Other DNA sequences from this sample encode an identical CDR3 as well. The chain is built from TRDV2 and TRDJ3; 7 bases fit TRDD3. CDR1 is GEAIGNYY, CDR2 EKD, per germline. The CDR3 spans 18 residues. The CDR3: CACDTGGYGSRDTRQMFF. Written as DNA, the CDR3 is TGTGCCTGTGACACCGGAGGATACGGCTCCCGGGACACCCGACAGATGTTTTTC.

This clone was picked up a small number of times. The chain uses TRDV2 and TRDJ3, with TRDD3 identical over 13 bases. This CDR3 comprises 22 residues. Germline V lookup: CDR1 GEAIGNYY, CDR2 EKD. The J segment lost 3 bases and the V segment lost 1 base, leaving 14 bases of the junction unmatched. CDR3 in DNA: TGTGCCTGTGACACGGTACTGGGGGATACGACTCCACGGCTCTGGGACACCCGACAGATGTTTTTC. This sequence encodes CACDTVLGDTTPRLWDTRQMFF.

By proportion, this clone is medium-sized. The CDR3 DNA reads TGTGCCTGTGACACTATAGCGGGGAGCGACCAGTACACCGATAAACTCATCTTT. Protein sequence: CACDTIAGSDQYTDKLIF. The chain joins TRDV2 to TRDJ1, with D possibly being TRDD3 (5 bases). CDR3 length: 18 amino acids. The V gene lost 1 base and the J gene lost 0 bases, with 20 bases spanning the gap. The germline V gene has CDR1 GEAIGNYY and CDR2 EKD.

Only a few counts were recorded for this clone. The chain couples TRDV1 to TRDJ1; D may correspond to TRDD2 or TRDD3 (7 bases each). V gave up 2 bases and J gave up 8 bases, with 27 bases separating them. Germline V gene data show CDR1 as TSWWSYY and CDR2 as QGS. There are 18 residues in the CDR3. The CDR3 reads CALGEVIPTLLGRVKLIF. The CDR3, as DNA: TGTGCTCTTGGGGAAGTCATTCCTACCCTACTGGGGAGAGTGAAACTCATCTTT.

In its sample, this clone was seen a few times. Other DNA sequences in the same sample also yield this CDR3. In DNA form, the CDR3 reads TGTGCCTGTGACGTGCTGGGGGAAGCTCCAAAGTACACCGATAAACTCATCTTT. This sequence encodes CACDVLGEAPKYTDKLIF. This chain connects TRDV2 to TRDJ1; 8 nucleotides align to TRDD3. This CDR3 contains 18 residues. V was clipped by 3 bases and J by 0 bases; unmatched bases: 14. From germline, CDR1 is GEAIGNYY and CDR2 EKD.

The chain links TRDV2 to TRDJ3, with TRDD3 matching 9 bases. J gave up 5 bases and V 2 bases, and 21 bases lay outside the gene matches. Per germline, CDR1 GEAIGNYY and CDR2 EKD. The CDR3 is made up of 22 amino acids. DNA of the CDR3: TGTGCCTGTGACAGGATGGAGGGGGGATACACCCCGATCCCCCGGGACACCCGACAGATGTTTTTC. Translation gives CACDRMEGGYTPIPRDTRQMFF.

As for this clone: At the DNA level, this CDR3 is encoded by other sequences in the same sample as well. The V call is TRDV2, the J call TRDJ1; 13 bases match TRDD3. The CDR3 is 15 amino acids. Germline loops: CDR1 GEAIGNYY, CDR2 EKD. J was trimmed by 2 bases and V by 3 bases; bases with no gene match: 2. As DNA, the CDR3 is TGTGCCTGTGACCTACTGGGGGATACGACCGATAAACTCATCTTT. Translated, it gives CACDLLGDTTDKLIF.